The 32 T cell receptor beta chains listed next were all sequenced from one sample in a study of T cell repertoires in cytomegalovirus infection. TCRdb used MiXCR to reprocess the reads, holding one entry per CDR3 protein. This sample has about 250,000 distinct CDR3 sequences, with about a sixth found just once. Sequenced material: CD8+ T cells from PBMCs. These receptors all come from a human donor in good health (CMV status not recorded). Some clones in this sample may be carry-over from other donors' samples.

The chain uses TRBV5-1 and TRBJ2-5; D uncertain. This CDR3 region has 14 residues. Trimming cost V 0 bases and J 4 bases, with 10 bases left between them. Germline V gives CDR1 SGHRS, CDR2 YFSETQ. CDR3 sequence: CASSLALAPETQYF. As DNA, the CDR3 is TGCGCCAGCAGCTTGGCGCTCGCTCCAGAGACCCAGTACTTC.

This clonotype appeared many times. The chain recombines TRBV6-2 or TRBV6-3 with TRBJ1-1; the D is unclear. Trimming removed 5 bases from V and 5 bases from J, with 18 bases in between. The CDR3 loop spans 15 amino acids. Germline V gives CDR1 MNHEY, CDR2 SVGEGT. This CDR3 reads CASSTPISGRTEAFF. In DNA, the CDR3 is TGTGCCAGCAGTACCCCTATCTCAGGAAGGACTGAAGCTTTCTTT.

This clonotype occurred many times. CDR3 bases: TGTGCCAGCAGCTTATCCGGGACAGTCAACTATGGCTACACCTTC. Encoded protein: CASSLSGTVNYGYTF. This chain connects TRBV7-9 to TRBJ1-2; 7 bases map to TRBD1. Trimming at V came to 2 bases and at J to 2 bases, leaving 5 bases not matched to a gene. The germline V gene encodes CDR1 SEHNR and CDR2 FQNEAQ (reference sequence). The CDR3 is made up of 15 amino acids.

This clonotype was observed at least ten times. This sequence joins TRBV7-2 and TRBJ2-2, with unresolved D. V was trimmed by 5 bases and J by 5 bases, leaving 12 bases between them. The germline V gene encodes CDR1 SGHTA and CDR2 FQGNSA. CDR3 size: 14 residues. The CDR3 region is CASSAGRLTGELFF. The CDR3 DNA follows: TGTGCCAGCAGCGCAGGAAGACTTACCGGGGAGCTGTTTTTT.

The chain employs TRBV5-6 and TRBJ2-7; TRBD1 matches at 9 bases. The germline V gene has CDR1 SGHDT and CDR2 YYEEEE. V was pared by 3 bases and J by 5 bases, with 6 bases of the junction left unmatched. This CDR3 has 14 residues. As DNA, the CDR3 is TGTGCCAGCAGCTCAGGGACAGGGTTCAACGAGCAGTACTTC. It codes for CASSSGTGFNEQYF. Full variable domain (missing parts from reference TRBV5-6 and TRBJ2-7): DAGVTQSPTHLIKTRGQQVTLRCSPKSGHDTVSWYQQALGQGPQFIFQYYEEEERQRGNFPDRFSGHQFPNYSSELNVNALLLGDSALYLCASSSGTGFNEQYFGPGTRLTVT.

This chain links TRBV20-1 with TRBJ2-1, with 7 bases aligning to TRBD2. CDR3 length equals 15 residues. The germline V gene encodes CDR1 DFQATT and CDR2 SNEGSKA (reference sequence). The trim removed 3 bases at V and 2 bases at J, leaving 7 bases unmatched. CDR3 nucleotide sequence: TGCAGTGCTAGCAGACTAGCAGGGCCCTACAATGAGCAGTTCTTC. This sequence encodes CSASRLAGPYNEQFF.

DNA for the CDR3: TGTGCCAGCAGGGACTGGGACAGCTTTGAAGCTTTCTTT. Its protein is CASRDWDSFEAFF. The chain couples TRBV6-2 or TRBV6-3 to TRBJ1-1; 7 bases match TRBD1. Germline V gives CDR1 MNHEY, CDR2 SVGEGT. V shed 6 bases and J 7 bases; nucleotides not matched to a gene: 8. The CDR3 extends over 13 amino acids.

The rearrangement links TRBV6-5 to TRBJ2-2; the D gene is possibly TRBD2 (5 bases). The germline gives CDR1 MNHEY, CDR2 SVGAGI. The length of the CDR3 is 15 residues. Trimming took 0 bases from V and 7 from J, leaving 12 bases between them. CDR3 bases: TGTGCCAGCAGTTACTCGAGGGTGGCGGGCGGGGAGCTGTTTTTT. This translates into CASSYSRVAGGELFF.

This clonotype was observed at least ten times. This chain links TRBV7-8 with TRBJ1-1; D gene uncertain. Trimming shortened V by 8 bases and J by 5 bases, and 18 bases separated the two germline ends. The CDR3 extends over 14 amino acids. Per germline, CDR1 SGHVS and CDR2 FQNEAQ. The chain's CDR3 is CASGSGGLWTEAFF. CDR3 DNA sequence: TGTGCCAGCGGGTCAGGAGGTTTATGGACTGAAGCTTTCTTT.

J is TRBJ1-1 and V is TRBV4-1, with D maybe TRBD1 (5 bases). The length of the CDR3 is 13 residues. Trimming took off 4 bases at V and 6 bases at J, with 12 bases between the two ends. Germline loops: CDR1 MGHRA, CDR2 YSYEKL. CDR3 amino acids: CASSPGTIAEAFF. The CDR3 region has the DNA TGCGCCAGCAGCCCCGGGACTATCGCTGAAGCTTTCTTT.

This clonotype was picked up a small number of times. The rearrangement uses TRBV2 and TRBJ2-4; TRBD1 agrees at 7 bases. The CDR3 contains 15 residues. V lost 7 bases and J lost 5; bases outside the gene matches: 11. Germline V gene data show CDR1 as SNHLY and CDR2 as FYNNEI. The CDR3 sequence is CASNLPRGQENIQYF. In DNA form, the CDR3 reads TGTGCCAGCAACCTCCCTAGAGGACAGGAAAACATTCAGTACTTC.

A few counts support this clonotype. DNA of the CDR3: TGTGCCAGCAGCTTAGTCGCCCGAGGGGAGGGGGATGAGCAGTTCTTC. Residues: CASSLVARGEGDEQFF. The rearrangement uses TRBV11-3 and TRBJ2-1; weak D call: TRBD2 (7 bases). The CDR3 has 16 amino acids. V dropped 1 base and J dropped 8 bases, with 18 bases sitting between them. Germline CDR1 reads SGHNT; CDR2 reads YENEEA.

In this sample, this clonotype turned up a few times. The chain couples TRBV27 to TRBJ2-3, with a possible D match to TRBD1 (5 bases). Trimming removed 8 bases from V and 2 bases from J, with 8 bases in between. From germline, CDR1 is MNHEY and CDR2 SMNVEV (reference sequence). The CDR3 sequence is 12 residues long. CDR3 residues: CASGAATDTQYF. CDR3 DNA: TGTGCCAGCGGGGCCGCCACAGATACGCAGTATTTT.

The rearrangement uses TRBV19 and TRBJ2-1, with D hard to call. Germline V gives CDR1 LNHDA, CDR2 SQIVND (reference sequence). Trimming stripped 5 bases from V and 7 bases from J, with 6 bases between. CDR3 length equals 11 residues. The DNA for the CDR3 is TGTGCCAGTAGTGGGGAAAATGAGCAGTTCTTC. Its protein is CASSGENEQFF.

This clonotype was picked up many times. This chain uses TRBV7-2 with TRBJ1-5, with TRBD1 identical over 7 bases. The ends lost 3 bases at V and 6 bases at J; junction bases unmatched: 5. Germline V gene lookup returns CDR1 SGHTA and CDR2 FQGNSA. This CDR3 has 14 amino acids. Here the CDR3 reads CASSFTGETQPQHF. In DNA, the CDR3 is TGTGCCAGCAGCTTTACAGGGGAGACTCAGCCCCAGCATTTT.

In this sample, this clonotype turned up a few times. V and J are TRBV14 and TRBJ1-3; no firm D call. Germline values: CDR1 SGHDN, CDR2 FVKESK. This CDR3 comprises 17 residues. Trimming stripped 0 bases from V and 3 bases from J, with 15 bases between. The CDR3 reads CASSQDWAGSNGNTIYF. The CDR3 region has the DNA TGTGCCAGCAGCCAAGATTGGGCGGGGTCGAATGGAAACACCATATATTTT. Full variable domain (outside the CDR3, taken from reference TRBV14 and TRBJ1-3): EAGVTQFPSHSVIEKGQTVTLRCDPISGHDNLYWYRRVMGKEIKFLLHFVKESKQDESGMPNNRFLAERTGGTYSTLKVQPAELEDSGVYFCASSQDWAGSNGNTIYFGEGSWLTVV.

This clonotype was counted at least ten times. This chain's CDR3 is CASSPQRGTGETQYF. CDR3 DNA: TGTGCCAGCAGCCCACAACGAGGGACGGGAGAGACCCAGTACTTC. This chain joins TRBV7-6 and TRBJ2-5, with D perhaps given as TRBD1 or TRBD2 (5 bases each). CDR1 and CDR2 (germline): SGHVS, FNYEAQ. The CDR3 contains 15 residues. Trimming pared 5 bases from V and 4 bases from J, leaving 17 bases between.

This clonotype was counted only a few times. CDR3 sequence reads: CASNYDHEQYF. CDR3 bases: TGTGCCAGCAACTACGACCACGAGCAGTACTTC. This sequence joins TRBV6-2 or TRBV6-3 and TRBJ2-7; D call uncertain. The ends were cut back, 7 bases at V and 5 bases at J, with 9 bases in the middle. CDR3 length equals 11 residues. Germline V lookup: CDR1 MNHEY, CDR2 SVGEGT.

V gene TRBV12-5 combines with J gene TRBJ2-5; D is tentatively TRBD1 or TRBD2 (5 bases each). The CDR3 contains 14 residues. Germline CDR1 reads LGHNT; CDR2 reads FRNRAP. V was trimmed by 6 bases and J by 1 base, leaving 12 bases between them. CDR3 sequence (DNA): TGTGCTAGTGGACTAGGGACCATCCAAGAGACCCAGTACTTC. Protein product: CASGLGTIQETQYF.

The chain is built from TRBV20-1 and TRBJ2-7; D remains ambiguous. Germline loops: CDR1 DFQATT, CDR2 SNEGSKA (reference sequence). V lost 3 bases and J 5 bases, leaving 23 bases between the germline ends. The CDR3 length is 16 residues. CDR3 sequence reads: CSASERTEFGENEQYF. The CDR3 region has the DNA TGCAGTGCTAGCGAAAGGACCGAGTTCGGTGAGAACGAGCAGTACTTC.

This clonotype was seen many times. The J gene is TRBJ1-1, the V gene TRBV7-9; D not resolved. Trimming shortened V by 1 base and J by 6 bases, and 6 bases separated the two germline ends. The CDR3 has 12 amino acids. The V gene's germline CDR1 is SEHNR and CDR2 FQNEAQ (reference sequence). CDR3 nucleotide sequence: TGTGCCAGCAGCTTAGGAAGCGCTGAAGCTTTCTTT. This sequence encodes CASSLGSAEAFF.

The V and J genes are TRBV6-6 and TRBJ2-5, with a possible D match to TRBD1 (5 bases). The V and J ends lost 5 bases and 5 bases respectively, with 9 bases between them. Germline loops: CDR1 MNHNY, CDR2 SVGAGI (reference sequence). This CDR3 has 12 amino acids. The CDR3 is CASSGQGETQYF. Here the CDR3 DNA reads TGTGCCAGCAGTGGACAAGGGGAGACCCAGTACTTC.

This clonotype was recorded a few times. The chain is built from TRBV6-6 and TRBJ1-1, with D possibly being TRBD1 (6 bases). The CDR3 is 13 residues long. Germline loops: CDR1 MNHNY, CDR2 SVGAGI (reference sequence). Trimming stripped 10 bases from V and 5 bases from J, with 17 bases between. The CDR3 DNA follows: TGTGCCATCGTAGCAGGGGTAGGGACTGAAGCTTTCTTT. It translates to CAIVAGVGTEAFF.

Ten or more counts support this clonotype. CDR3 loop: CASSLFGGEETQYF. CDR3 DNA sequence: TGTGCCAGCAGTTTATTTGGTGGGGAAGAGACCCAGTACTTC. V is TRBV28 and J is TRBJ2-5; D is uncertain. The CDR3 totals 14 residues. Deletions cut 1 base from V and 3 bases from J, with 9 bases between. Germline V gives CDR1 MDHEN, CDR2 SYDVKM.

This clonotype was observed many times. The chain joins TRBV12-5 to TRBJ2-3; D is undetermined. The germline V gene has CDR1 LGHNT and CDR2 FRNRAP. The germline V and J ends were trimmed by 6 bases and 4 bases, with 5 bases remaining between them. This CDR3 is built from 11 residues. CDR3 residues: CASGLADTQYF. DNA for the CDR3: TGTGCTAGTGGGCTAGCAGATACGCAGTATTTT.

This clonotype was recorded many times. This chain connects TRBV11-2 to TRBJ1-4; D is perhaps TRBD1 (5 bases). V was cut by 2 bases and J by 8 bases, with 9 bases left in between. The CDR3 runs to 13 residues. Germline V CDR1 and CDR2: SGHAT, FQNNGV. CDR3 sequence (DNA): TGTGCCAGCAGCTTAAGGGGAGGAGAAAAACTGTTTTTT. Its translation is CASSLRGGEKLFF.

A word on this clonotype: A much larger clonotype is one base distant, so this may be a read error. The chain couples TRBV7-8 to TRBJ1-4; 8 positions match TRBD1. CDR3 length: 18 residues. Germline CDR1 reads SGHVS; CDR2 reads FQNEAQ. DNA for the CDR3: TGTGCCACCCGAAAAAGGTGGACAGGGCTTGCAACTAATGAAAAACAGTTTTTT. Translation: CATRKRWTGLATNEKQFF.

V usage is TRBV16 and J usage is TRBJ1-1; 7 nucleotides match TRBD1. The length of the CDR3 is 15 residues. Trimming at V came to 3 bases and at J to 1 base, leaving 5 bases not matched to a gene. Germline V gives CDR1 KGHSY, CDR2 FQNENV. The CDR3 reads CASSHGQATNTEAFF. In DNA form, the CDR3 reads TGTGCCAGCAGCCACGGACAGGCCACGAACACTGAAGCTTTCTTT.

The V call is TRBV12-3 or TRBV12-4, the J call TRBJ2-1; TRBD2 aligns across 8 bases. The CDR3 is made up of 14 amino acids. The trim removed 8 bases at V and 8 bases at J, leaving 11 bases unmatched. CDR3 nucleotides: TGTGCCAGCTCAAGGGGTAGCGGGGTCGATGAGCAGTTCTTC. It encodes CASSRGSGVDEQFF.

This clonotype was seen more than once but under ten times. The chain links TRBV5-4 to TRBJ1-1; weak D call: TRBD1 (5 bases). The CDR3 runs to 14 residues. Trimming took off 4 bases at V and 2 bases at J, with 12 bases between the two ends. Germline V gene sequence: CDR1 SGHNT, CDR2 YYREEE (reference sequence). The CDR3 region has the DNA TGTGCCAGCAGCAAGACAGTGGATAACACTGAAGCTTTCTTT. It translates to CASSKTVDNTEAFF.

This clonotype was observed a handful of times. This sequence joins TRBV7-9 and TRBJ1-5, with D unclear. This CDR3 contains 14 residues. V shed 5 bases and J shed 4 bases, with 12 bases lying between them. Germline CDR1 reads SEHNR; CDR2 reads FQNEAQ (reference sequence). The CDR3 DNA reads TGTGCCAGCAGCACTAGCACGGGGAATCAGCCCCAGCATTTT. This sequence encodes CASSTSTGNQPQHF. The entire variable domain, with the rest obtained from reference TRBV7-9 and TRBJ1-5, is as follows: DTGVSQNPRHKITKRGQNVTFRCDPISEHNRLYWYRQTLGQGPEFLTYFQNEAQLEKSRLLSDRFSAERPKGSFSTLEIQRTEQGDSAMYLCASSTSTGNQPQHFGDGTRLSIL.

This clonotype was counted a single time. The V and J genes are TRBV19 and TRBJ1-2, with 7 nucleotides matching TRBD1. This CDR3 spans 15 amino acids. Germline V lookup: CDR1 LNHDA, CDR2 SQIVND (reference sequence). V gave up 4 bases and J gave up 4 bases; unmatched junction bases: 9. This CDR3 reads CASSTGTANPYGYTF. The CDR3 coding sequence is TGTGCCAGTAGTACCGGGACAGCGAACCCCTATGGCTACACCTTC.